These T cell receptor beta chains were read from a single sample in a study of breast tumors, draining lymph nodes, adjacent tissues. TCRdb re-called the multiplex PCR reads with MiXCR, one entry per CDR3 protein. The table includes about 270,000 distinct CDR3 sequences, more than 30% detected once. Source material: axillary lymph node tissue. Receptors originate from a female donor with breast cancer. Some clones in this sample may be carry-over from other donors' samples. CDR3s include the opening cysteine and the closing phenylalanine or tryptophan. A D gene is named only where the DNA matches it firmly. A clone size is listed for some rows: how often the clone was seen (once, few, many), or a class if it is expanded.

>TRBV19|TRBD2|many|TRBJ2-3
TGTGCCAGTAGTCACGGGAGGGGCACAGATACGCAGTATTTT
CASSHGRGTDTQYF
>TRBV24-1|TRBD1|once|TRBJ1-5
TGTGCCACCAGTGATTTGCAGGGACAGGTCAATCAGCCCCAGCATTTT
CATSDLQGQVNQPQHF
>TRBV11-2|-|-|TRBJ2-4
TGTGCCAGCAGCGAACTAGTGCACATTCAGTACTTC
CASSELVHIQYF
>TRBV5-1|-|-|TRBJ1-2
TGCGCCAGCAGCTTGATTTCAGGGAACTATGGCCACACCTTC
CASSLISGNYGHTF
>TRBV6-1|-|many|TRBJ2-3
TGTGCCAGCAGTGAAGTAGGACACCCCACAGATACGCAGTATTTT
CASSEVGHPTDTQYF
>TRBV20-1|-|-|TRBJ2-5
TGCAGTGGACGGAGAGGCCAAGAGACCCAGTACTTC
CSGRRGQETQYF
>TRBV6-2/TRBV6-3|TRBD2|-|TRBJ2-3
TGTGCCACCCCGAGGAGCGGGAGTACAGATACGCAGTATTTT
CATPRSGSTDTQYF
>TRBV30|-|few|TRBJ2-2
TGTGCCTTTAAAGAGCCCCTTTGGACCGGGGAGCTGTTTTTT
CAFKEPLWTGELFF
>TRBV4-1|-|many|TRBJ1-2
TGCGCCAGCAGCCAAGTTTCGGGTGGGGACTATGGCTACACCTTC
CASSQVSGGDYGYTF
>TRBV12-3/TRBV12-4|-|many|TRBJ1-4
TGTGCCAGCAGTTTCCATGAAAAACTGTTTTTT
CASSFHEKLFF
>TRBV10-3|TRBD1|many|TRBJ2-7
TGTGCCATCAGTGTCGGGACAGGGGGCCCATCCGGCTCCTACGAGCAGTACTTC
CAISVGTGGPSGSYEQYF
>TRBV19|-|many|TRBJ1-3
TGTGCCAGTAGTATAAAGGGTTCTGGAAACACCATATATTTT
CASSIKGSGNTIYF
>TRBV4-1|-|many|TRBJ1-2
TGCGCCAGCAGCGGACACCCAAAGGAGGGCTACACCTTC
CASSGHPKEGYTF
>TRBV5-1|TRBD2|many|TRBJ2-7
TGCGCCAGCAGCTCTAGCGGGAGGCCCCCCTACGAGCAGTACTTC
CASSSSGRPPYEQYF
>TRBV10-3|TRBD1|many|TRBJ2-5
TGTGCCATCAGTGAGACCTTGCCCGGGACAGGGGACCAAGAGACCCAGTACTTC
CAISETLPGTGDQETQYF
>TRBV5-8|TRBD2|many|TRBJ2-1
TGTGCCAGCAGCCCGGAGGGAGCGGGAGTTAGTGAGCAGTTCTTC
CASSPEGAGVSEQFF
>TRBV19|-|many|TRBJ1-4
TGTGCCAGTAGGGAATCTGCAAATGAAAAACTGTTTTTT
CASRESANEKLFF
>TRBV14|-|many|TRBJ2-7
TGTGCCAGCAGCCAAGACTTTGGAGCCTACGAGCAGTACTTC
CASSQDFGAYEQYF
>TRBV25-1|-|-|TRBJ2-1
TGTGCCAGCAGTGAATGGGGGCGCAATGAGCAGTTCTTC
CASSEWGRNEQFF
>TRBV11-2|-|many|TRBJ1-3
TGTGCCAGCACCGTTGCCGGGGGCGCTACTGGAAACACCATATATTTT
CASTVAGGATGNTIYF
>TRBV7-9|TRBD2|many|TRBJ2-3
TGTGCCAACAGCGGGCGGGGGGGTCTGTATTTT
CANSGRGGLYF
>TRBV6-5|TRBD1|-|TRBJ1-2
TGTGCCAGCAGTCACGCCCCTAAGGGGGCGAACTATGGCTACACCTTC
CASSHAPKGANYGYTF
>TRBV3-1|-|-|TRBJ2-1
TGTGCCAGCAGCCAAGGGGCAGGACGCTACAATGAGCAGTTCTTC
CASSQGAGRYNEQFF
>TRBV15|TRBD2|once|TRBJ2-3
TGTGCCAGCAGTTTTCCTTTAGCGGGAGGCAGCACAGATACGCAGTATTTT
CASSFPLAGGSTDTQYF
>TRBV3-1|-|many|TRBJ2-5
TGTGCCAGCAGCCGGCTGAGGGAGACCCAGTACTTC
CASSRLRETQYF
>TRBV20-1|TRBD1|many|TRBJ2-2
TGCAGTGCTAACAGGGGGTTGGAGCTGTTTTTT
CSANRGLELFF
>TRBV24-1|-|-|TRBJ1-1
TGTACCACCAGTGATTTGCTGGGGGCGGAAGCTTTCTTT
CTTSDLLGAEAFF
>TRBV20-1|TRBD2|many|TRBJ2-1
TGCAGTGCTAGAGTCCCTACTAGCGGGGTTGAGCAGTTCTTC
CSARVPTSGVEQFF
>TRBV11-2|-|many|TRBJ2-7
TGTGCCAGCAGCTTCGGGGCAGGTTCCTACGAGCAGTACTTC
CASSFGAGSYEQYF
>TRBV5-8|-|-|TRBJ1-1
TGTGCCAGCAGCTTCTGGGGAGGCGAAGCTTTCTTT
CASSFWGGEAFF
>TRBV5-5|-|many|TRBJ2-7
TGTGCCAGCAGCTTGGTGGGCCGGATCGAGCAGTACTTC
CASSLVGRIEQYF
>TRBV6-7|-|few|TRBJ1-5
TGTGCCAGCAGTTGCCTTGGGCGGGAGGGCCGGTTCTATAGCAATCAGCCCCAGCATTTT
CASSCLGREGRFYSNQPQHF
>TRBV20-1|-|many|TRBJ2-5
TGCAGTGCCCTCCTCGGGGCCATTCGAAGTGGGACCCAGTACTTC
CSALLGAIRSGTQYF
>TRBV2|TRBD2|many|TRBJ2-3
TGTGCCAGCAGTGATAGCGGGAGGGCCATAGATACGCAGTATTTT
CASSDSGRAIDTQYF
>TRBV7-2|-|many|TRBJ2-5
TGTGCCAGCAGCTCCGTGGGTCCGCCCCAGTACTTC
CASSSVGPPQYF
>TRBV3-1|-|-|TRBJ2-7
TGTGCCAGCAGTCAAACGGGGGTGGTGCAGTACTTC
CASSQTGVVQYF
>TRBV15|TRBD1|-|TRBJ1-5
TGTGCCACCAGCAGTATTGGACAGGGCCGAAATCAGCCCCAGCATTTT
CATSSIGQGRNQPQHF
>TRBV4-1|-|many|TRBJ2-1
TGCGCCAGCAGCCAAGTTCTAAGCATACTAGGGGGGCAGTTCTTC
CASSQVLSILGGQFF
>TRBV7-8|-|few|TRBJ2-7
TGTGCCAGCAGCCAAGCTCGAAGGGATGGCACACCCTTCTCCTACGAGCAGTACTTC
CASSQARRDGTPFSYEQYF
>TRBV4-1|-|many|TRBJ1-5
TGCGCCAGCAGCCACCCAGGGACGGCGCAGCCCCAGCATTTT
CASSHPGTAQPQHF
>TRBV24-1|-|few|TRBJ2-4
TGTGCCACCTCTAGCGACGAGCTAGTTAAAGCCAAAAACATTCAGTACTTC
CATSSDELVKAKNIQYF
>TRBV29-1|TRBD1|-|TRBJ2-7
TGCAGCGTCGGGGGACAGGTATTTGGGGGATACGAGCAGTACTTC
CSVGGQVFGGYEQYF
>TRBV27|-|-|TRBJ2-4
TGTGCCACCGGACAACTAGCCAAAAACATTCAGTACTTC
CATGQLAKNIQYF
>TRBV20-1|TRBD1|many|TRBJ2-5
TGCAGTGCAAGGGGACAGGATGGGGAGACCCAGTACTTC
CSARGQDGETQYF
>TRBV5-4|-|-|TRBJ2-3
TGTGCCAGCAGCTTAGTAGAGGTAGATATGCAGTATTTT
CASSLVEVDMQYF
>TRBV20-1|TRBD2|many|TRBJ2-7
TGCAGTGCTAGACTAGCGGGAGGGATCTACGAGCAGTACTTC
CSARLAGGIYEQYF
>TRBV10-3|-|-|TRBJ1-4
TGTGCCATCAGTGAGTCAGGGGGTGAGGGCGACGAAAAACTGTTTTTT
CAISESGGEGDEKLFF